This T cell receptor beta chain was obtained from a study of blood T cell repertoires in COVID-19. Study context: Samples taken during acute and convalescent COVID-19 were collected in the United States, Italy and Spain. Sources were T cells, B-cell-depleted T cells, or PBMCs; the material itself was cDNA or gDNA.

With 0 bases clipped from V and 4 bases from J, the junction kept 7 bases outside the gene matches. This CDR3 has 16 amino acids. Germline-derived CDR1 and CDR2 are SGHNT and YYREEE (reference sequence). Data came from immunoSEQ multiplex PCR; TCRdb stores just in-frame clones and leaves some out. Of a few hundred thousand clones listed, 65% to 90% are singletons. Material: peripheral blood. The chain joins TRBV5-4 to TRBJ2-7; 10 bases match TRBD2. The source is a human donor in a cohort sampled during active COVID-19. CDR3 nucleotides: TGTGCCAGCAGCTTGGTGCCTAGCGGGAGTAGATACGAGCAGTACTTC. It translates to CASSLVPSGSRYEQYF. The whole variable domain, remainder taken from reference TRBV5-4 and TRBJ2-7, is ETGVTQSPTHLIKTRGQQVTLRCSSQSGHNTVSWYQQALGQGPQFIFQYYREEENGRGNFPPRFSGLQFPNYSSELNVNALELDDSALYLCASSLVPSGSRYEQYFGPGTRLTVT.